This TCR beta chain is from a study of blood T cell repertoires in COVID-19. Study information: The study drew acute and convalescent COVID-19 samples from the United States, Italy and Spain. PBMCs, B-cell-depleted T cells, or T cells provided the cDNA or gDNA that made up the material.

Original analysis: Amplifying reference gene primers gave estimates of nucleated cell counts. The data were produced by immunoSEQ multiplex PCR, yet TCRdb's version contains in-frame clones alone and is incomplete. The DNA was the basis for D and trimming; V, J and clone size are from that table. This sample has 65,000 to 80,000 clones; more than 65% occur once, and the top ten carry roughly 10%. The CDR3 sequence is 15 residues long. The V segment lost 4 bases and the J segment 6 bases; nucleotides outside the gene matches: 5. Germline CDR1 is LNHDA and CDR2 is SQIVND (reference sequence). The sequenced sample consisted of peripheral blood. This sequence was found in a man aged 45-60 years with acute or convalescent COVID-19. V usage is TRBV19 and J usage is TRBJ1-5, with 11 bases matching TRBD1. The CDR3 protein is CASSTPGQGVQPQHF. Here the CDR3 DNA reads TGTGCCAGTAGTACGCCGGGACAGGGGGTTCAGCCCCAGCATTTT.